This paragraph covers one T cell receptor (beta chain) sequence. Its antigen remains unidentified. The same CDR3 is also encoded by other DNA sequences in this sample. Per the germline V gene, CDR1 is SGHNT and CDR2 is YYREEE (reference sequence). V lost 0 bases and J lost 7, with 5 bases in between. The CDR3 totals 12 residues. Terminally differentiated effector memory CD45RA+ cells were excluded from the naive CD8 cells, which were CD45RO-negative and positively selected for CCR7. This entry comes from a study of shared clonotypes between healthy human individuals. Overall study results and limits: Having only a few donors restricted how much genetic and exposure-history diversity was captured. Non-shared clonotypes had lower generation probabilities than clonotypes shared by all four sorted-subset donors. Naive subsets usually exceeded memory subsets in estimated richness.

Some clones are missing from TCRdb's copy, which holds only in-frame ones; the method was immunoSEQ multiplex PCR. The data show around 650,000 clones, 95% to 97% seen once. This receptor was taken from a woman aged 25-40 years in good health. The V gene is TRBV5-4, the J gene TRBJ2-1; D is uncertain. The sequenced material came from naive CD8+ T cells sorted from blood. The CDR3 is CASSLGANEQFF. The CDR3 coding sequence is TGTGCCAGCAGCTTGGGGGCGAATGAGCAGTTCTTC. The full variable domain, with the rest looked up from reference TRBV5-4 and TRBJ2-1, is ETGVTQSPTHLIKTRGQQVTLRCSSQSGHNTVSWYQQALGQGPQFIFQYYREEENGRGNFPPRFSGLQFPNYSSELNVNALELDDSALYLCASSLGANEQFFGPGTRLTVL.